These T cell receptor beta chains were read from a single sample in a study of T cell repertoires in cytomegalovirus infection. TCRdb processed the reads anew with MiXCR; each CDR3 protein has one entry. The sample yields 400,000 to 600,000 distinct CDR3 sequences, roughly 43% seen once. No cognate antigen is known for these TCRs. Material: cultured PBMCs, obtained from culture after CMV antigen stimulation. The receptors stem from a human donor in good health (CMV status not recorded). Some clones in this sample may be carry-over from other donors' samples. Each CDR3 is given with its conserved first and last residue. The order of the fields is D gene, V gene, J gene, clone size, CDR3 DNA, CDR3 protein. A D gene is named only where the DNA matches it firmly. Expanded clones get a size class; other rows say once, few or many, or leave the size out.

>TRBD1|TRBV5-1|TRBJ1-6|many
TGCGCCAGCAGGATACAGGGGGGTAATTCACCCCTCCACTTT
CASRIQGGNSPLHF
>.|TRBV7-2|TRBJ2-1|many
TGTGCCAGCAGCTTACCTATTGGCCACTCCTACAATGAGCAGTTCTTC
CASSLPIGHSYNEQFF
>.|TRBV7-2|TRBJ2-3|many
TGTGCCAGCAGCGCACGGGGGGCTAGCACAGATACGCAGTATTTT
CASSARGASTDTQYF
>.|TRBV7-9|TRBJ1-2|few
TGTGCCAGCAGCGGCACTGGCTACACCTTC
CASSGTGYTF
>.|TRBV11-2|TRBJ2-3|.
TGTGCCAGCAGCTCGGGGCCAATACGGGGTACGCAGTATTTT
CASSSGPIRGTQYF
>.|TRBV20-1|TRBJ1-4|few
TGCAGTGCTAGACCCGCGGACAAAGAAAAACTGTTTTTT
CSARPADKEKLFF
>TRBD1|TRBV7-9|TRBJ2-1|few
TGTGCCGGTCGACAGGGGTCGGACAATGAGCAGTTCTTC
CAGRQGSDNEQFF
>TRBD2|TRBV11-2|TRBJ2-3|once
TGTGCCAGCAGCCAGAAGAGGACTAGCGGGAAGGATACGCAGTATTTT
CASSQKRTSGKDTQYF
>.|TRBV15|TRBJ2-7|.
TGTGCCACCAGCAGAGTAGGAGGGACAGCCGCTAGGGAGCAGTACTTC
CATSRVGGTAAREQYF
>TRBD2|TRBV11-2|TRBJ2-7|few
TGTGCCAGCAGCTCGCCAGCGGGAGCGGACGAGCAGTACTTC
CASSSPAGADEQYF
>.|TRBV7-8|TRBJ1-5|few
TGTGAGGGTTATGCCAATCAGCCCCAGCATTTT
CEGYANQPQHF
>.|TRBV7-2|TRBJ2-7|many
TGTGCCAGCTGTTCGGTAGGGGGCTACGAGCAGTACTTC
CASCSVGGYEQYF
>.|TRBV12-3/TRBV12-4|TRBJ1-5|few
TGTGCCAGCAGTTTGCTCTGGAATCAGCCCCAGCATTTT
CASSLLWNQPQHF
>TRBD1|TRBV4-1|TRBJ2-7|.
TGCGCCAGCAGCCAAGTTGAGGACAGGGGTCGCGAGCAGTACTTC
CASSQVEDRGREQYF
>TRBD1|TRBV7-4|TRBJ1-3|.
TGTGCCGGACAGGGCCGATCATTCTCTGGAAACACCATATATTTT
CAGQGRSFSGNTIYF
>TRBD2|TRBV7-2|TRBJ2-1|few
TGTGCCAGCAGGAGCGGGGGGCCCTACAATGAGCAGTTCTTC
CASRSGGPYNEQFF
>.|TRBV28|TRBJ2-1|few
TGTGCCAGCAGTTCCCGCCGGGGGGCCCTCAATGAGCAGTTCTTC
CASSSRRGALNEQFF
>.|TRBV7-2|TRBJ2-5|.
TGTGCCAGCAGCCCCCTTGGCGACCGGACCCAGTACTTC
CASSPLGDRTQYF
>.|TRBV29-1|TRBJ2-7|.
TGCAGCGTTGAAGACACCTCCTACGAGCAGTACTTC
CSVEDTSYEQYF
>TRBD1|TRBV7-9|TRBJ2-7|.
TGTGCCAGCGCCCCCGGGTCAGGGGGAGCACCTTCTGACGAGCAGTACTTC
CASAPGSGGAPSDEQYF
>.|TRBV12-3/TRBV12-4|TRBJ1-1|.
TGTGCCAGCAGTTTATGGGGGCAAGGAGCTTTCTTT
CASSLWGQGAFF
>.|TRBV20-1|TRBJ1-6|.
TGCAGTGCCACCGGGGCCCCGGAGAATAATTCACCCCTCCACTTT
CSATGAPENNSPLHF
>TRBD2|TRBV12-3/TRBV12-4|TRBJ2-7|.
TGTGCCAGCAGTCTCGGACTAGCCGGGCAGTACTTC
CASSLGLAGQYF
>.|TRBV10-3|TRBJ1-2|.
TGTGCCATCAGTGAGTCGGAAGGCAGGGACTATGGCTACACCTTC
CAISESEGRDYGYTF
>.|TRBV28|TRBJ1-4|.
TGTGCCAGCAGTTTTAAGGGGGGAGATGAAAAACTGTTTTTT
CASSFKGGDEKLFF
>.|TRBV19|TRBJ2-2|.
TGTGCCAGTAGTATAGATGGGCCGACACCCTCGAGCACCGGGGAGCTGTTTTTT
CASSIDGPTPSSTGELFF
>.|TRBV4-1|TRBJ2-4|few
TGCGCCAGCAGCCATATACAGGCGTCCTTAGCCAAAAACATTCAGTACTTC
CASSHIQASLAKNIQYF
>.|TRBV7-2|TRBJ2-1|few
TGTGCCAGCAGCCCATACAGGGGAGGTGAGCAGTTCTTC
CASSPYRGGEQFF
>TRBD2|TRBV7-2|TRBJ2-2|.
TGTGCCAGCAGCCTAAGCGGGAGGAGGTCCGGGGAGCTGTTTTTT
CASSLSGRRSGELFF
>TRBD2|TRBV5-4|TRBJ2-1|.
TGTGCCAGCAGCCCTCCCCGGAGCGGGAGGGCCCTTGAGCAGTTCTTC
CASSPPRSGRALEQFF
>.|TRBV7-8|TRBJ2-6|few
TGTGCCAGCAGCTTAAGGCCGAGTACGGCTGGGGCCAACGTCCTGACTTTC
CASSLRPSTAGANVLTF
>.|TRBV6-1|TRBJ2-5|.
TGTGCCAGCAGAGAGGACCCTAGAGAGACCCAGTACTTC
CASREDPRETQYF
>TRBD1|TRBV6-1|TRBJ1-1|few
TGTGCCAGCAGTGAAGGGTCAGGGGGGCTTATCACTGAAGCTTTCTTT
CASSEGSGGLITEAFF
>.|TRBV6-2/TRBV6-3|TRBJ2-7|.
TGTGCCAGCAGGACTAGTTCCATCGAGCAGTACTTC
CASRTSSIEQYF
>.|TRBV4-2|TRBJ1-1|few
TGTGCCAGCAGCCAAGAGGGGGGGCGGAAGGCTGAAGCTTTCTTT
CASSQEGGRKAEAFF
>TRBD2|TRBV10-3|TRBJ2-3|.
TGTGCCATCAGTCTGGGACTAGCGGGAGCTCTCACAGATACGCAGTATTTT
CAISLGLAGALTDTQYF